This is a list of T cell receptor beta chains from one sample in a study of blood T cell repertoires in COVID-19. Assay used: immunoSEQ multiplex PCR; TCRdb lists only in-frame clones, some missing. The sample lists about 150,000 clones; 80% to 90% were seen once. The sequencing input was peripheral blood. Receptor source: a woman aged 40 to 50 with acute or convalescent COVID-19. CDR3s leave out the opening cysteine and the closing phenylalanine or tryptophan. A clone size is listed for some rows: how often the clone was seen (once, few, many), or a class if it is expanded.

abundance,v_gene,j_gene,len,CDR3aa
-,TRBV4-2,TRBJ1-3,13,ASSQQGIDGNTIY
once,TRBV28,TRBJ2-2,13,ASTGTGGELGELF
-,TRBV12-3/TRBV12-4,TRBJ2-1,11,ASSGTGVYEQF
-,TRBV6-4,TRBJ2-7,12,ASSASPAAYEQY
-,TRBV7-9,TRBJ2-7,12,ASSPVGTSYEQY
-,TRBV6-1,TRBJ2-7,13,ASSEFSPGPKEQY
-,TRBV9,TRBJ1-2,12,ASSFHREHYGYT
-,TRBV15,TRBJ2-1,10,ATASGDNEQF
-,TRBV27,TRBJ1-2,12,ASSTGQGLYGYT
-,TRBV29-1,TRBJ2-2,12,SVDLQGNTGELF
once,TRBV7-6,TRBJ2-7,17,ASSLERSGSPTIPYEQY
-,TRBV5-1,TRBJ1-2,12,ASSLAGTTYGYT
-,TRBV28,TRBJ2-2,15,ASSLPFNGGDTGELF
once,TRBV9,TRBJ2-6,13,ASSGGFSGANVLT
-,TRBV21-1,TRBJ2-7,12,ASSAGLAWYEQY
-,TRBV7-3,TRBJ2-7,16,ASSLTYGYGTSEYEQY
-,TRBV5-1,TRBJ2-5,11,ASSLAYGETQY
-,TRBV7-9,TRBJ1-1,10,ASSLFSEEAF
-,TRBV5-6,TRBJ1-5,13,ASSGGQGRSQPQH
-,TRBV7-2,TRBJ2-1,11,ASRKTLGPEQF
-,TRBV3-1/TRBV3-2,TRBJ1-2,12,ASSPLTDNYGYT
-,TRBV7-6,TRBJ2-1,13,ASSGQGRSYNEQF